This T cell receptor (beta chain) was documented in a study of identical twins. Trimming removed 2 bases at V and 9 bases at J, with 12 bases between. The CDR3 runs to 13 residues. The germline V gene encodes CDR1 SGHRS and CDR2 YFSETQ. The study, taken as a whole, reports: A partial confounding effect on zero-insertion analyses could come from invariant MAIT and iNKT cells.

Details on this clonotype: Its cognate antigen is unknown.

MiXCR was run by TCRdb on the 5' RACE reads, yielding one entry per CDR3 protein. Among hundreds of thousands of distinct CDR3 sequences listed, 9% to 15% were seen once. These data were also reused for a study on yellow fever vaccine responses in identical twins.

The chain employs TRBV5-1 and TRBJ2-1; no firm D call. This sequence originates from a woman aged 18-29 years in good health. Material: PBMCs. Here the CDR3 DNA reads TGCGCCAGCAGCTTCGGGCTACCACCTGAGCAGTTCTTC. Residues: CASSFGLPPEQFF.